Given below is one TCR beta chain in context. Its antigen is not known. A J-beta primer mix and a sample-barcoded 5' primer were used in a second PCR of roughly 6 to 11 cycles. One entry per CDR3 protein results from TCRdb running MiXCR on the 5' RACE reads. The sample consists of 540,000 or so distinct CDR3 sequences, about 25% of them appearing once. No fewer than 5.5 micrograms of total RNA were isolated from every sample. V was clipped by 6 bases and J by 3 bases, with 9 bases between them. The CDR3 has 11 amino acids. Germline CDR1 reads SQVTM; CDR2 reads ANQGSEA. The sample is drawn from a study of blood T cells in healthy people across ages. Study-wide results and limits: More naive CD4+ cells and higher diversity were found in long-lived than in aged donors.

The sample taken for sequencing was blood. The chain uses TRBV29-1 and TRBJ2-7; D might be TRBD2 (5 bases). The sequence came from a woman aged 70-85 years in good health. The CDR3 coding sequence is TGCAGCGTCGGTGGAGGCTACGAGCAGTACTTC. Its protein product is CSVGGGYEQYF.